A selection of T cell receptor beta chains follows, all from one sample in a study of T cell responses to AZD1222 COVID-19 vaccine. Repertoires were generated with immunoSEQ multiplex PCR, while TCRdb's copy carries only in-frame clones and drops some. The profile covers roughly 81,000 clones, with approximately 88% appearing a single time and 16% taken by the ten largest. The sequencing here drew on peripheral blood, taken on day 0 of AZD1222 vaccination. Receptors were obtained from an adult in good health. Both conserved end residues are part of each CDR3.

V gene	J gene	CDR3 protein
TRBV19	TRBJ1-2	CASSTDRRPIYGYTF
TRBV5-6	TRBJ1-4	CASSAQGGGSEKLFF
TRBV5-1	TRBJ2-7	CASSAGAGGEQYF
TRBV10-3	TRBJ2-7	CAIRAGAYEQYF
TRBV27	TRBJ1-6	CASSLRGTGGSPLHF
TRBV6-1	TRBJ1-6	CASSERVGQVGSPLHF
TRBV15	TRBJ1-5	CATTLTGVGNQPQHF
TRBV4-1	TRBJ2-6	CASSQRIFPTGTSGANVLTF
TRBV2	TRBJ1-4	CASSALVGRPF
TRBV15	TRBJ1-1	CATSSNRGLNTEAFF
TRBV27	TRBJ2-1	CASSLYSGEPYNEQFF
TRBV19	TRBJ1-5	CASSMETGVSNQPQHF
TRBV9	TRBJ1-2	CASSGKEGLSYTF
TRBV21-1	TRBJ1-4	CASRVPEQRDEKLFF
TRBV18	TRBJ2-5	CASSPDRGVQYF
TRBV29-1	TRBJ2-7	CSVGRLAGGYEQYF
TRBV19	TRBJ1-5	CASSIGQVNQPQHF
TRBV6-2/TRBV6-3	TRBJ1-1	CASSYSIGDLGTEAFF
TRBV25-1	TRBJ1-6	CASTDMVNSPLHF
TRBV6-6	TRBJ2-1	CASSYSPGQGNEQFF
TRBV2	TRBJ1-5	CASRIDRSKGQPQHF
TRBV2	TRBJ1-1	CASRPGANTEAFF
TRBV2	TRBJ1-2	CASSADTNYGYTF
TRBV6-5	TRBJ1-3	CASTLKASGNTIYF
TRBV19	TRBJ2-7	CASKSSPGQGFHEQYF
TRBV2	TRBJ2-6	CASRPGTGVTGANVLTF
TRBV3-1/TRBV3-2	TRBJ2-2	CASSQDSGRRGTGELFF
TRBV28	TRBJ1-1	CASRRDRVSEAFF
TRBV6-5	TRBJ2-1	CASSRDWVNNEQFF
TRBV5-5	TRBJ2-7	CASSSFLGQGYYEQYF
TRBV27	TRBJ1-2	CASSSSSGANYGYTF
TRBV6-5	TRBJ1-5	CASSRPGDKPQHF
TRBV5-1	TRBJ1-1	CASSKDGTANTEAFF
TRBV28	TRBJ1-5	CASSFTVAGNQPQHF
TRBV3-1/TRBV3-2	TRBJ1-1	CASRLTGPNTEAFF